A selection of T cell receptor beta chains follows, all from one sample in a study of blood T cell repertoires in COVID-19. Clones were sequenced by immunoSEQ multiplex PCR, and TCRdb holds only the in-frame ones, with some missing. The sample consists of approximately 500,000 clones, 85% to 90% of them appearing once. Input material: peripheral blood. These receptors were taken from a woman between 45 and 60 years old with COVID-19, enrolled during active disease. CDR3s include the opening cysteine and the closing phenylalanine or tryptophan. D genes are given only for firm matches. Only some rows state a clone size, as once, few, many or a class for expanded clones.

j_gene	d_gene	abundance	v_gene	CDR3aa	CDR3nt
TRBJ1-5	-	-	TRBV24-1	CATSDPGEWGQPQHF	TGTGCCACCAGTGATCCAGGGGAATGGGGTCAGCCCCAGCATTTT
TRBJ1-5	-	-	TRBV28	CASSSGNQPQHF	TGTGCCAGCAGCTCCGGGAATCAGCCCCAGCATTTT
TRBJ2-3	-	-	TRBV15	CATSTRTGTQYF	TGTGCCACCAGCACCCGGACGGGAACGCAGTATTTT
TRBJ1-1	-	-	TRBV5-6	CASSPRGSPEAFF	TGTGCCAGCAGCCCTAGGGGGTCTCCTGAAGCTTTCTTT
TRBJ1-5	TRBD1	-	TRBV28	CASAAGTVRESNQPQHF	TGTGCCAGCGCCGCGGGGACAGTTAGGGAGAGCAATCAGCCCCAGCATTTT
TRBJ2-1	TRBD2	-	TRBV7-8	CASSFYSGGVNEQFF	TGTGCCAGCAGCTTCTATAGCGGGGGGGTCAATGAGCAGTTCTTC
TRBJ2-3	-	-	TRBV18	CASSPESVTDTQYF	TGTGCCAGCTCACCCGAGTCCGTCACAGATACGCAGTATTTT
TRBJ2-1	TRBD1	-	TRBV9	CASSAGTGVNEQFF	TGTGCCAGCAGCGCCGGGACAGGGGTCAATGAGCAGTTCTTC
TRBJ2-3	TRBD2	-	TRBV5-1	CASSLGDYLLSSTDTQYF	TGCGCCAGCAGCTTAGGGGACTATCTCCTATCTAGCACAGATACGCAGTATTTT
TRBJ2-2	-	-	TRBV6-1	CASSEVASRTGELFF	TGTGCCAGCAGTGAAGTAGCTAGTCGGACCGGGGAGCTGTTTTTT
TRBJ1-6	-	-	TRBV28	CASTLGSSYNSPLHF	TGTGCCAGCACACTCGGGAGCTCCTATAATTCACCCCTCCACTTT
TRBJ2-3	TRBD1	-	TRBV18	CASSPGQIDTDTQYF	TGTGCCAGCTCACCGGGACAGATCGACACAGATACGCAGTATTTT
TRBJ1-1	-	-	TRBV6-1	CASSGAGRPERTEAFF	TGTGCCAGCAGTGGGGCAGGAAGGCCAGAAAGGACTGAAGCTTTCTTT
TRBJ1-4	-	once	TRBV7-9	CASSHGTGREKLFF	TGTGCCAGCAGCCACGGGACCGGGAGGGAAAAACTGTTTTTT
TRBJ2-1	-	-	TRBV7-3	CASSATGYNEQFF	TGTGCCAGCAGCGCGACAGGATACAATGAGCAGTTCTTC
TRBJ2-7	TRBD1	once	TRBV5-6	CASSSRDRAYEQYF	TGTGCCAGCAGCTCCCGGGACAGAGCCTACGAGCAGTACTTC
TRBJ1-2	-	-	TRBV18	CASSPGPKANYGYTF	TGTGCCAGCTCACCGGGGCCTAAGGCTAACTATGGCTACACCTTC
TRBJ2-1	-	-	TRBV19	CASSIGAANNEQFF	TGTGCCAGTAGTATAGGGGCCGCCAACAATGAGCAGTTCTTC
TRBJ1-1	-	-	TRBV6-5	CASSTREGRGTFF	TGTGCCAGCAGTACCCGCGAGGGTAGAGGAACTTTCTTT
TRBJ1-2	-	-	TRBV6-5	CASSYLSTGMGSGYTF	TGTGCCAGCAGTTACCTAAGCACAGGAATGGGCAGTGGCTACACCTTC
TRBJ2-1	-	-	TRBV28	CASSLVSRVYNEQFF	TGTGCCAGCAGTTTAGTATCAAGAGTATATAATGAGCAGTTCTTC
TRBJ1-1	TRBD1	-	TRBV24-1	CATSHRQGMNTEAFF	TGTGCCACCAGTCATAGACAGGGGATGAACACTGAAGCTTTCTTT
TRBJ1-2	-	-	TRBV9	CASSGEKGDYGYTF	TGTGCCAGCAGCGGAGAAAAGGGGGACTATGGCTACACCTTC
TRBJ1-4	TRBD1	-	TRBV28	CASSPGQVNEKLFF	TGTGCCAGCAGCCCCGGACAGGTCAATGAAAAACTGTTTTTT
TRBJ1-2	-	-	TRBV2	CASTPGGGSGYTF	TGTGCCAGCACCCCCGGGGGGGGCTCTGGCTACACCTTC
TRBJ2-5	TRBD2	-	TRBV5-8	CASSPGTSGGQETQYF	TGTGCCAGCAGCCCGGGGACTAGCGGGGGCCAAGAGACCCAGTACTTC
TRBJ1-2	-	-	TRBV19	CASSIGRTVNYGYTF	TGTGCCAGTAGTATCGGGAGGACAGTAAACTATGGCTACACCTTC
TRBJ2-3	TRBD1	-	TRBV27	CASSFRDRDTDTQYF	TGTGCCAGCAGTTTCCGGGACAGGGACACAGATACGCAGTATTTT
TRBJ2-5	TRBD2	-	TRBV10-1	CASSESNGLVLETQYF	TGCGCCAGCAGTGAGTCGAACGGACTAGTTCTGGAGACCCAGTACTTC
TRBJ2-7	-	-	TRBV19	CASSIGGLEQYF	TGTGCCAGTAGTATAGGCGGTTTGGAGCAGTACTTC
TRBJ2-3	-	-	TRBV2	CASTFTDTQYF	TGTGCCAGCACATTTACAGATACGCAGTATTTT
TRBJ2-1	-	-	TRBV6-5	CASRDSTVYNEQFF	TGTGCCAGCAGGGACAGCACCGTGTACAATGAGCAGTTCTTC
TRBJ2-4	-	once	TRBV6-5	CASNPSGAKNIQYF	TGTGCCAGCAATCCGAGCGGAGCCAAAAACATTCAGTACTTC
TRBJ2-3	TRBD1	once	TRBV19	CASSGTGYTDTQYF	TGTGCCAGTTCTGGGACAGGGTACACAGATACGCAGTATTTT
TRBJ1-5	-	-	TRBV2	CASRSGLSSNQPQHF	TGTGCCAGCAGGAGCGGACTCTCTAGCAATCAGCCCCAGCATTTT
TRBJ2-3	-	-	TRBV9	CASSSGGGSTDTQYF	TGTGCCAGCAGTTCCGGTGGAGGAAGCACAGATACGCAGTATTTT
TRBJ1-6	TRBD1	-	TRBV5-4	CASSIDRQGDSPLHF	TGTGCCAGCAGCATTGATAGACAGGGCGATTCACCCCTCCACTTT
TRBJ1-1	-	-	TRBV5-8	CASSPDDFRGEAFF	TGTGCCAGCAGCCCTGATGACTTCCGGGGTGAAGCTTTCTTT
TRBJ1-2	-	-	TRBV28	CASSPQDNYGYTF	TGTGCCAGCAGTCCCCAGGATAACTATGGCTACACCTTC
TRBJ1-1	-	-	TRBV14	CASSQDQRDKAFF	TGTGCCAGCAGCCAAGATCAGAGGGACAAAGCTTTCTTT
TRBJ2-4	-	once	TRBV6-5	CASSYNPGRGNIQYF	TGTGCCAGCAGTTACAATCCAGGGCGTGGAAACATTCAGTACTTC
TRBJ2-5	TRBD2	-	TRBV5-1	CASSLASGIQETQYF	TGCGCCAGCAGCTTGGCAAGCGGGATCCAAGAGACCCAGTACTTC
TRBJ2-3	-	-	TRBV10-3	CAISEPTLNSTDTQYF	TGTGCCATCAGTGAGCCGACACTCAACAGCACAGATACGCAGTATTTT
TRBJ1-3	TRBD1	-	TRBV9	CASSWDGDRRNTIYF	TGTGCCAGCAGCTGGGACGGGGACAGAAGAAACACCATATATTTT
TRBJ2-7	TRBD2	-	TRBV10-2	CASSEGLAGLCHF	TGCGCCAGCAGTGAGGGACTAGCGGGGTTATGCCACTTC
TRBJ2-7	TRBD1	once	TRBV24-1	CATSDSRTGGPAEQYF	TGTGCCACCAGTGATTCCCGGACAGGGGGCCCGGCGGAGCAGTACTTC
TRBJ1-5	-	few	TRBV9	CASSVAEGSTQHF	TGTGCCAGCAGCGTTGCGGAGGGGTCGACCCAGCATTTT
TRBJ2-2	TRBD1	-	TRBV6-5	CASTTGVFAGELFF	TGTGCCAGCACGACAGGGGTGTTTGCCGGGGAGCTGTTTTTT
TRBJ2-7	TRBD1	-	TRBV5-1	CASSPSRGRAYEQYF	TGCGCCAGCAGCCCGTCCAGGGGGCGTGCGTACGAGCAGTACTTC
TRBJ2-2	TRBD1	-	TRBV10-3	CAIADRDTGELFF	TGTGCCATCGCAGACAGGGACACCGGGGAGCTGTTTTTT
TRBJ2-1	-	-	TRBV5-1	CASSYSGTYNEQFF	TGCGCCAGCAGCTACTCCGGGACTTACAATGAGCAGTTCTTC
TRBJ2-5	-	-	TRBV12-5	CASGLSGQFYETQYF	TGTGCTAGTGGTTTGTCGGGACAATTTTATGAGACCCAGTACTTC
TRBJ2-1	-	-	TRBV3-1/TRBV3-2	CASSRRGAGNEQFF	TGTGCCAGCAGCCGCCGGGGGGCGGGAAATGAGCAGTTCTTC
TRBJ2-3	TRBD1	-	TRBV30	CARRQGNTQYF	TGTGCCCGGAGACAGGGAAATACGCAGTATTTT
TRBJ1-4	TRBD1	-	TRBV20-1	CSASDRVDEKLFF	TGCAGTGCTAGTGACAGGGTTGACGAAAAACTGTTTTTT
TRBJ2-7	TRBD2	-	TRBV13	CASGRGSYEQYF	TGTGCCAGCGGGAGGGGCTCCTACGAGCAGTACTTC
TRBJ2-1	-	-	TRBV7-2	CASSRQGFYDEQFF	TGTGCCAGCAGCCGCCAGGGCTTCTACGATGAGCAGTTCTTC
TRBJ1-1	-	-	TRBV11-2	CASSLVITEAFF	TGTGCCAGCAGCTTAGTAATAACTGAAGCTTTCTTT
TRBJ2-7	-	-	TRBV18	CASSPAHSNYEQYF	TGTGCCAGCTCACCAGCTCACAGTAACTACGAGCAGTACTTC